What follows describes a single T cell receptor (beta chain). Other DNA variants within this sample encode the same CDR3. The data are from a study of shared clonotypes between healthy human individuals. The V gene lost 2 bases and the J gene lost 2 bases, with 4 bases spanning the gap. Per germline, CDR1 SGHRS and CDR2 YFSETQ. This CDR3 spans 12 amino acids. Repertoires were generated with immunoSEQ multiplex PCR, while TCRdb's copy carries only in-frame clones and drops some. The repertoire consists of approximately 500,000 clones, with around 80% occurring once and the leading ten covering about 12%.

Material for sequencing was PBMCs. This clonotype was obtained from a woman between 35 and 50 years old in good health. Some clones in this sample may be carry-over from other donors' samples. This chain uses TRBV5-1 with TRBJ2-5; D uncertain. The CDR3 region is CASSLGQETQYF. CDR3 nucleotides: TGCGCCAGCAGCTTAGGTCAAGAGACCCAGTACTTC.